Listed here are 22 T cell receptor beta chains from one sample, sequenced in a study of human T cells and chemical hapten exposure (dated by TCRdb to about 2021). The time point label here, explained by the study, means: patch test 1, 2 weeks after DPC sensitization. The label giving this sample's treatment or condition can be read as: therapeutic diphenylcyclopropenone sensitization with weekly scalp DPC. The library came from RACE. Sequencing was carried out with a NextSeq 500. The public reads were reprocessed in TCRdb via fastp at Q25 and MiXCR, keeping in-frame beta chains. CDR3 protein duplicates are merged, each entry listing the most common genes and DNA. This sample is represented by under 65,000 distinct CDR3 sequences; around 9.3% of them were singletons. The ten largest clonotypes hold 4.5% of the sample. Sequences were derived from whole blood, sampled in connection with sensitization to the hapten diphenylcyclopropenone (DPC). The receptors originated from a woman in her forties or fifties with alopecia areata. Some clones in this sample may be carry-over from other donors' samples.

This clonotype showed up many times. The rearrangement links TRBV9 to TRBJ2-2; the D is unclear. The CDR3 covers 13 residues. Germline V CDR1 and CDR2: SGDLS, YYNGEE. The V end lost 4 bases, the J end lost 2 bases, and 6 bases lay between the germline ends. CDR3 DNA: TGTGCCAGCAGCTATATTAACACCGGGGAGCTGTTTTTT. It yields the protein CASSYINTGELFF.

This clonotype has a handful of counts. V is TRBV5-1 and J is TRBJ2-1; 7 nucleotides line up with TRBD1. CDR3 length: 13 residues. With 4 bases clipped from V and 10 bases from J, the junction kept 8 bases outside the gene matches. Germline CDR1 is SGHRS and CDR2 is YFSETQ. CDR3 coding DNA: TGCGCCAGCAGCCCTCAACGGGACAGCGAGCAGTTCTTC. As protein: CASSPQRDSEQFF.

There are many counts of this clonotype. The chain carries TRBV6-5 and TRBJ2-3; 7 bases align to TRBD1. The CDR3 totals 14 residues. Per germline, CDR1 MNHEY and CDR2 SVGAGI. V lost 6 bases and J lost 2; bases outside the gene matches: 5. The CDR3 region has the DNA TGTGCCAGCAGCATGACAGGGACCACAGATACGCAGTATTTT. As protein: CASSMTGTTDTQYF.

A few counts support this clonotype. The chain uses TRBV20-1 and TRBJ1-5; D remains ambiguous. The CDR3 consists of 12 residues. Deletions cut 4 bases from V and 4 bases from J, with 8 bases between. Germline V gene lookup returns CDR1 DFQATT and CDR2 SNEGSKA (reference sequence). The chain's CDR3 is CSAKLPNQPQHF. The CDR3 coding sequence is TGCAGTGCTAAACTCCCTAATCAGCCCCAGCATTTT.

In this sample, this clonotype turned up a few times. V usage is TRBV7-2 and J usage is TRBJ2-3, with a possible D match to TRBD2 (6 bases). Trimming removed 1 base at V and 6 bases at J, with 11 bases between. The CDR3 loop spans 14 amino acids. CDR1 is SGHTA, CDR2 FQGNSA, per germline. This CDR3 reads CASSLGGGVDTQYF. The CDR3 region has the DNA TGTGCCAGCAGCTTAGGCGGAGGGGTGGATACGCAGTATTTT.

This clonotype has ten or more counts. This chain uses TRBV28 with TRBJ1-2; a weak D match, TRBD1 (5 bases). There are 13 residues in the CDR3. Germline V CDR1 and CDR2: MDHEN, SYDVKM. Trimming removed 3 bases at V and 5 bases at J, with 10 bases between. The DNA for the CDR3 is TGTGCCAGCAGTTTGGGGCAGGGATATGGCTACACCTTC. Amino acid sequence: CASSLGQGYGYTF.

This clonotype was detected ten times or more. This chain links TRBV12-3 or TRBV12-4 with TRBJ1-2; 9 nucleotides line up with TRBD1. This CDR3 is built from 15 residues. V trimming: 1 base; J trimming: 4 bases; junction bases outside the gene matches: 4. The CDR3 region has the DNA TGTGCCAGCAGTTTAGACAGGGGGCTTGGCTATGGCTACACCTTC. It is translated as CASSLDRGLGYGYTF.

This chain uses TRBV29-1 with TRBJ2-1; 10 bases align to TRBD1. Looked up from germline, CDR1 is SQVTM and CDR2 is ANQGSEA. V was pared by 5 bases and J by 0 bases, with 4 bases of the junction left unmatched. The CDR3 runs to 15 residues. The CDR3 coding sequence is TGCAGCGTTTCGACAGGGGGCAGCTCCTACAATGAGCAGTTCTTC. It encodes CSVSTGGSSYNEQFF.

This clonotype was detected many times. The V gene is TRBV2, the J gene TRBJ2-1; unclear D gene. Trimming pared 4 bases from V and 4 bases from J, leaving 2 bases between. The CDR3 is 11 amino acids. Germline V gene data show CDR1 as SNHLY and CDR2 as FYNNEI. The CDR3 protein is CASSVYNEQFF. The CDR3 DNA sequence: TGTGCCAGCAGTGTTTACAATGAGCAGTTCTTC.

This clonotype was recorded many times. This sequence joins TRBV19 and TRBJ2-1; D may match TRBD1 or TRBD2 (5 bases each). Looked up from germline, CDR1 is LNHDA and CDR2 is SQIVND (reference sequence). This CDR3 has 15 residues. Trimming took off 3 bases at V and 6 bases at J, with 15 bases between the two ends. As DNA, the CDR3 is TGTGCCAGTAGTATGGGACGGGGCCCGGGCAATGAGCAGTTCTTC. This sequence encodes CASSMGRGPGNEQFF.

The rearrangement uses TRBV7-2 and TRBJ1-6; D remains ambiguous. CDR1 SGHTA and CDR2 FQGNSA come from the germline V gene. V was clipped by 3 bases and J by 7 bases, with 4 bases between them. The CDR3 covers 12 residues. CDR3 residues: CASSFMNSPLHF. The CDR3, as DNA: TGTGCCAGCAGCTTCATGAATTCACCCCTCCACTTT.

This clonotype was recorded at least ten times. The V gene is TRBV6-5, the J gene TRBJ1-1; 11 nucleotides agree with TRBD1. The germline CDR1 and CDR2 sequences are MNHEY and SVGAGI. The length of the CDR3 is 15 residues. J was trimmed by 6 bases and V by 5 bases; bases with no gene match: 8. In DNA, the CDR3 is TGTGCCAGCAGTCCCTGGACAGGGGGCGCCGCTGAAGCTTTCTTT. It translates to CASSPWTGGAAEAFF.

This clonotype was observed many times. The V and J genes are TRBV3-1 and TRBJ1-6; TRBD1 might be the D (6 bases). The CDR3 runs 13 residues. The V gene lost 8 bases and the J gene lost 8 bases, with 13 bases spanning the gap. The germline gives CDR1 LGHDT, CDR2 YNNKEL (reference sequence). The CDR3 reads CASGGGHDSPLHF. CDR3 sequence (DNA): TGTGCCAGCGGAGGGGGACATGATTCACCCCTCCACTTT.

This clonotype was seen a handful of times. The chain links TRBV29-1 to TRBJ2-2, with D unclear. V dropped 7 bases and J dropped 8 bases, with 11 bases sitting between them. Germline CDR1 SQVTM, CDR2 ANQGSEA. This CDR3 has 11 amino acids. CDR3 DNA sequence: TGCAGCGCCAGCTTGGCTGGGGAGCTGTTTTTT. Encoded protein: CSASLAGELFF.

This clonotype has at least ten counts. The gene calls are TRBV7-9 and TRBJ1-3; D gene uncertain. CDR3 length equals 16 residues. Between the trimmed V and J ends, which lost 4 bases and 0 bases, there was a span of 13 bases. Germline V gene sequence: CDR1 SEHNR, CDR2 FQNEAQ (reference sequence). CDR3 sequence reads: CASSSLGGSSGNTIYF. The DNA for the CDR3 is TGTGCCAGCAGCTCCCTCGGAGGAAGCTCTGGAAACACCATATATTTT.

The CDR3 region is CASSRIAGGQETQYF. As DNA, the CDR3 is TGTGCCAGCAGCCGAATAGCGGGAGGGCAGGAGACCCAGTACTTC. This rearrangement joins TRBV3-1 to TRBJ2-5; TRBD2 matches 11 bases. Germline CDR1 reads LGHDT; CDR2 reads YNNKEL (reference sequence). V was pared by 4 bases and J by 5 bases, with 6 bases of the junction left unmatched. The CDR3 runs to 15 residues.

This clonotype was recorded many times. The chain has TRBV28 and TRBJ2-7; TRBD1 matches 8 bases. Germline-derived CDR1 and CDR2 are MDHEN and SYDVKM. The trim removed 4 bases at V and 5 bases at J, leaving 13 bases unmatched. The length of the CDR3 is 16 residues. CDR3 nucleotide sequence: TGTGCCAGCAGTTCAGGGGACAGGAGGGGACTGAACGAGCAGTACTTC. Its translation: CASSSGDRRGLNEQYF.

The DNA for the CDR3 is TGTGCCAGCAGGAACCGACAGATCAATCAGCCCCAGCATTTT. Amino acids: CASRNRQINQPQHF. This chain uses TRBV28 with TRBJ1-5, with D tentatively TRBD1 (5 bases). V lost 6 bases, J lost 3 bases, and 12 bases lay in between. The CDR3 is 14 amino acids. Germline values: CDR1 MDHEN, CDR2 SYDVKM.

This clonotype was seen many times. V and J are TRBV7-9 and TRBJ1-4, with 9 bases aligning to TRBD1. Per the germline V gene, CDR1 is SEHNR and CDR2 is FQNEAQ (reference sequence). The J segment lost 4 bases and the V segment lost 5 bases, leaving 2 bases of the junction unmatched. CDR3 length: 14 amino acids. The CDR3 nucleotides are TGTGCCAGCAGCCGGGACAGGGATAATGAAAAACTGTTTTTT. As protein: CASSRDRDNEKLFF.

The sample holds many counts of this clonotype. The rearrangement joins TRBV19 to TRBJ2-5; D unclear. CDR1 is LNHDA, CDR2 SQIVND, per germline (reference sequence). The CDR3 contains 13 residues. Trimming removed 3 bases from V and 2 bases from J, with 7 bases in between. CDR3 sequence reads: CASSISDQETQYF. The CDR3 bases are TGTGCCAGTAGTATTTCGGATCAAGAGACCCAGTACTTC.

This clonotype was detected ten times or more. The V gene is TRBV18, the J gene TRBJ1-4; no reliable D call. The germline CDR1 and CDR2 sequences are KGHSH and LQKENI. V lost 4 bases and J 8 bases, leaving 8 bases between the germline ends. This CDR3 region has 12 residues. This chain's CDR3 is CASSQEQEKLFF. Here the CDR3 DNA reads TGTGCCAGCTCACAAGAACAGGAAAAACTGTTTTTT.

This clonotype occurred many times. V and J are TRBV5-4 and TRBJ1-1; D gene unclear. Germline V lookup: CDR1 SGHNT, CDR2 YYREEE (reference sequence). Deletions cut 0 bases from V and 6 bases from J, with 12 bases between. This CDR3 is 14 amino acids long. In DNA form, the CDR3 reads TGTGCCAGCAGCTTGGGGGTTCCCAGGTCTGAAGCTTTCTTT. Translating it yields CASSLGVPRSEAFF.